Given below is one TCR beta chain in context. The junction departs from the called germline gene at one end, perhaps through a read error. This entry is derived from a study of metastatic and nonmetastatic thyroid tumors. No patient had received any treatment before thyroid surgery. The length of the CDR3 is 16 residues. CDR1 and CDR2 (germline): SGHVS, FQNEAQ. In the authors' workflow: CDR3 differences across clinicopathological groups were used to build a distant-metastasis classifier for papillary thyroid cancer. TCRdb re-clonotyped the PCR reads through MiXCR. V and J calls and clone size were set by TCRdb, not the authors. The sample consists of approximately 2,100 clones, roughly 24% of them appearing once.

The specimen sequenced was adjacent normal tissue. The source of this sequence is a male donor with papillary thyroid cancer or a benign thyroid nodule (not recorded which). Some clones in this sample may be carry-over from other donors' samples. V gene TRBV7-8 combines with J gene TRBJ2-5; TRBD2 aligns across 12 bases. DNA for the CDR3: TGTGCCCGCAGCTTATTTCAACTAGCGGGAGGAGAGACCCAGTACTTC. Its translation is CARSLFQLAGGETQYF.